This TCR beta chain appears in the sequencing data of a study of blood T cells in healthy people across ages. Regarding the study as a whole: Older age coincided with a roughly linear decline in TCR beta diversity per million T cells. Versus aged donors, long-lived donors had higher diversity and more naive CD4+ cells.

About this clonotype: The antigen is unknown.

Combining a sample-barcoded 5' primer with a J-beta primer mix, a second PCR ran for roughly 7 to 11 cycles. CDR3-containing paired-end reads numbered at least 3 million in each sample. Each CDR3 protein is one row after TCRdb ran MiXCR on the 5' RACE reads. The sample holds approximately 600,000 distinct CDR3 sequences, 45% to 65% seen once. Per the germline V gene, CDR1 is SEHNR and CDR2 is FQNEAQ (reference sequence). The CDR3 covers 16 residues. With 1 base clipped from V and 7 bases from J, the junction kept 6 bases outside the gene matches. The rearrangement links TRBV7-9 to TRBJ2-1; TRBD2 matches at 11 bases. The TCR was taken from a man in his sixties in good health. The specimen sequenced was blood. The CDR3 is CASSLEGTSGVNEQFF. The CDR3 nucleotides are TGTGCCAGCAGCTTAGAAGGGACTAGCGGTGTGAATGAGCAGTTCTTC.